This T cell receptor beta chain was found in a study of a mutant IDH1 vaccine in newly diagnosed glioma. The time point denotes: week 11, during vaccination. A single vaccine dose contained 300 ug of mutant IDH1 20-mer peptide, and topical imiquimod was used with it. TCRdb keeps only in-frame clones here, not all; method: immunoSEQ multiplex PCR. The table has 30,000 to 35,000 clones, around 90% seen once. This clone was seen a handful of times. The antigen is unknown. The CDR3 is made up of 15 amino acids. CDR1 and CDR2 from the germline V gene are SGHRS and YFSETQ. V was shortened by 0 bases and J by 4 bases, with 13 bases between the two germline ends.

The source material was PBMCs, sampled from a glioma patient whose treatment included an IDH1 peptide vaccine. The receptor was derived from a man aged 18 to 30 with glioma. The rearrangement links TRBV5-1 to TRBJ1-1, with D possibly matching TRBD1 (5 bases). This CDR3 reads CASSLAGAGGTEAFF. The DNA for the CDR3 is TGCGCCAGCAGCTTGGCCGGGGCGGGCGGCACTGAAGCTTTCTTT.